The T cell receptor beta chain described here comes from a study of blood T cell repertoires in COVID-19. In the study overall: T cells, B-cell-depleted T cells, or PBMCs provided the cDNA or gDNA that served as material.

Individuals drawn from about 26 US areas were roughly 18 to 100 years old. In the source study's methods: Using reference gene primer amplification, nucleated cell counts were estimated. Method: immunoSEQ multiplex PCR; TCRdb's copy keeps in-frame clones and lacks some. V and J calls plus clone size are reproduced from that table; the DNA served to infer D and trimming. The data show more than 200,000 clones, with approximately 86% seen just once and roughly 6.3% held by the top ten. This sequence originates from a woman between 25 and 40 years old with acute COVID-19. The sequencing sample was made of PBMCs or T cells enriched from blood (not recorded which).

The CDR3 nucleotides are TGTGCCAGCAGCGGTGGGTCAGGGGTTGGCTACGAGCAGTACTTC. Translated: CASSGGSGVGYEQYF. The V call is TRBV5-8, the J call TRBJ2-7, with D possibly matching TRBD1 (6 bases). CDR1 and CDR2 from the germline V gene are SGHTS and YDEGEE. The ends were cut back, 4 bases at V and 3 bases at J, with 17 bases in the middle. CDR3 length: 15 residues.